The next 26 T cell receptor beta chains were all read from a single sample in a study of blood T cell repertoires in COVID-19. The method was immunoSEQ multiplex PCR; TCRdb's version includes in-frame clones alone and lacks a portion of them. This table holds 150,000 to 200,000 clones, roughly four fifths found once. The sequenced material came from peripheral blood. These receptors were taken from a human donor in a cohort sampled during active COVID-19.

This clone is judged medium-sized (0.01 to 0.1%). For the CDR3, the DNA is TGTGCCAGCAGTGAATCGAAAGGGGATAGCAATCAGCCCCAGCATTTT. Translating gives CASSESKGDSNQPQHF. The J gene is TRBJ1-5, the V gene TRBV25-1, with a weak D call TRBD1 (5 bases). Trimming pared 1 base from V and 0 bases from J, leaving 10 bases between. This CDR3 is 16 amino acids long. The germline V gene encodes CDR1 MGHDK and CDR2 SYGVNS.

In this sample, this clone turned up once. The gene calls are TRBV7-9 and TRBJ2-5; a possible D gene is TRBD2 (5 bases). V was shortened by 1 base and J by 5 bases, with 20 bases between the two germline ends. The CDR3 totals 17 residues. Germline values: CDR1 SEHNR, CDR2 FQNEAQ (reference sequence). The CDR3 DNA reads TGTGCCAGCAGCTTAGTAGCCGCCGAGGGCGGTGGGGAGACCCAGTACTTC. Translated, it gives CASSLVAAEGGGETQYF.

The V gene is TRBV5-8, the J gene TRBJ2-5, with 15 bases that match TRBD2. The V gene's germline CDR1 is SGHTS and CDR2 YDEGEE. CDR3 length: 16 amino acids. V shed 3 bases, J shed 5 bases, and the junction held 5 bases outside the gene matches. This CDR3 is CASSSGLAGGGETQYF. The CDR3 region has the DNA TGTGCCAGCAGCTCGGGACTAGCGGGAGGAGGGGAGACCCAGTACTTC. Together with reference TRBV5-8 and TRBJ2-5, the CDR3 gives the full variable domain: EAGVTQSPTHLIKTRGQQATLRCSPISGHTSVYWYQQALGLGLQFLLWYDEGEERNRGNFPPRFSGRQFPNYSSELNVNALELEDSALYLCASSSGLAGGGETQYFGPGTRLLVL.

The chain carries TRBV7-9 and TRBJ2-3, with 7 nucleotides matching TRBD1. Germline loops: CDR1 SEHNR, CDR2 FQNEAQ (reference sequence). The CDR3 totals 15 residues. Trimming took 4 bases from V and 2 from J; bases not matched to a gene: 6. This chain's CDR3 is CASSSPRGITDTQYF. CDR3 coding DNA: TGTGCCAGCAGCTCGCCCAGGGGGATCACAGATACGCAGTATTTT.

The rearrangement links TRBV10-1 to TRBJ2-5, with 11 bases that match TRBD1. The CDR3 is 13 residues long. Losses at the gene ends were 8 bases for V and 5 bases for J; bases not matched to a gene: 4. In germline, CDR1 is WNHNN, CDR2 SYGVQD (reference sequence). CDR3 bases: TGCGCCAGCTCGGGACAGGGGGTCGAGACCCAGTACTTC. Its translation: CASSGQGVETQYF.

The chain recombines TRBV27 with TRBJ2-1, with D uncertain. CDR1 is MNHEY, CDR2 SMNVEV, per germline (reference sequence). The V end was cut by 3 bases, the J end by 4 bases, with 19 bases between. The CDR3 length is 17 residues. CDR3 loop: CASSFGAALLLYNEQFF. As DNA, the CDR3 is TGTGCCAGCAGTTTCGGTGCTGCTCTTCTCCTATACAATGAGCAGTTCTTC.

DNA for the CDR3: TGTGCCACCAAAGACAGCCTTTATAGCAATCAGCCCCAGCATTTT. Protein sequence: CATKDSLYSNQPQHF. The rearrangement links TRBV28 to TRBJ1-5, with a tentative D call TRBD1 (5 bases). V lost 10 bases, J lost 0 bases, and 16 bases lay in between. The CDR3 extends over 15 amino acids. Germline loops: CDR1 MDHEN, CDR2 SYDVKM. Using reference TRBV28 and TRBJ1-5 for the parts outside the CDR3, the full variable domain is DVKVTQSSRYLVKRTGEKVFLECVQDMDHENMFWYRQDPGLGLRLIYFSYDVKMKEKGDIPEGYSVSREKKERFSLILESASTNQTSMYLCATKDSLYSNQPQHFGDGTRLSIL.

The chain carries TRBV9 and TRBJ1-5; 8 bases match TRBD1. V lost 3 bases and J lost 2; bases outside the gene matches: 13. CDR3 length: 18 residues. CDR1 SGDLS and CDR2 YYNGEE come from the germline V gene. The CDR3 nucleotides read TGTGCCAGCAGCGCCACCCGGGCAGGGGGCTTTGGCAATCAGCCCCAGCATTTT. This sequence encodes CASSATRAGGFGNQPQHF.

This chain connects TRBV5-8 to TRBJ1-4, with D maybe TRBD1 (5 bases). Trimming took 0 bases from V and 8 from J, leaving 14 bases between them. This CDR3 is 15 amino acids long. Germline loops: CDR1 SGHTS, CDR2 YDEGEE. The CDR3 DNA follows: TGTGCCAGCAGCTTGGCGGGGGTCAGTAGAGAAAAACTGTTTTTT. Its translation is CASSLAGVSREKLFF.

Here the CDR3 reads CASSPGWTYNSPLHF. CDR3 nucleotides: TGTGCCAGCAGTCCAGGGTGGACCTATAATTCACCCCTCCACTTT. V and J are TRBV6-2 or TRBV6-3 and TRBJ1-6, with a possible D match to TRBD1 (5 bases). CDR3 length: 15 amino acids. Germline V gives CDR1 MNHEY, CDR2 SVGEGT. The V end was cut by 5 bases, the J end by 2 bases, with 10 bases between.

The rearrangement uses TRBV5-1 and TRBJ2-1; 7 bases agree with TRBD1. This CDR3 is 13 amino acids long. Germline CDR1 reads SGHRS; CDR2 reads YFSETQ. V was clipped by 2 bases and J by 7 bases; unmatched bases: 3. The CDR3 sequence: CASSFGRGNEQFF. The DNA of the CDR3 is TGCGCCAGCAGCTTCGGCAGGGGGAATGAGCAGTTCTTC. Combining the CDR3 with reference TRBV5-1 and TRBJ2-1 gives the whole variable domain KAGVTQTPRYLIKTRGQQVTLSCSPISGHRSVSWYQQTPGQGLQFLFEYFSETQRNKGNFPGRFSGRQFSNSRSEMNVSTLELGDSALYLCASSFGRGNEQFFGPGTRLTVL.

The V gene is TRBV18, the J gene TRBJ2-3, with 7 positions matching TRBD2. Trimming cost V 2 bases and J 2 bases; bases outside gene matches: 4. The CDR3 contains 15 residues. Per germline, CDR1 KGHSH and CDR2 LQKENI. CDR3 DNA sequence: TGTGCCAGCTCACCAGCGGGGGACCCCACAGATACGCAGTATTTT. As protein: CASSPAGDPTDTQYF.

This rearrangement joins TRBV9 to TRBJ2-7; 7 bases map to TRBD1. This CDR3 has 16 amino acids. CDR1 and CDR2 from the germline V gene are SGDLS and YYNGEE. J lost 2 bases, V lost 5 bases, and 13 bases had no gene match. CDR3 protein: CASSRREGDSAYEQYF. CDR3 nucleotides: TGTGCCAGCAGTCGTAGAGAAGGGGACAGCGCCTACGAGCAGTACTTC.

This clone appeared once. The CDR3 loop is CASSPGFYEQYF. DNA of the CDR3: TGTGCCAGCAGCCCGGGGTTCTACGAGCAGTACTTC. The rearrangement joins TRBV12-3 or TRBV12-4 to TRBJ2-7; D perhaps matches TRBD2 (5 bases). The CDR3 is 12 residues long. V was trimmed by 6 bases and J by 3 bases, leaving 9 bases between them.

The CDR3 coding sequence is TGCGCCAGCAGCTGGGGACAGGGGACTGAAGCTTTCTTT. It is translated as CASSWGQGTEAFF. The V and J genes are TRBV5-1 and TRBJ1-1; 10 nucleotides agree with TRBD1. The germline CDR1 and CDR2 sequences are SGHRS and YFSETQ. The CDR3 has 13 residues. The trim removed 3 bases at V and 5 bases at J, leaving 1 base unmatched.

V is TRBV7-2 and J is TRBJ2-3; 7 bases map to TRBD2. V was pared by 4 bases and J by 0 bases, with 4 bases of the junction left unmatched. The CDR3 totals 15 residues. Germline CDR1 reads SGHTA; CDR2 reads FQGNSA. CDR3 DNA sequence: TGTGCCAGCAGCTCCCTGGGGGGGAGCACAGATACGCAGTATTTT. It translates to CASSSLGGSTDTQYF.

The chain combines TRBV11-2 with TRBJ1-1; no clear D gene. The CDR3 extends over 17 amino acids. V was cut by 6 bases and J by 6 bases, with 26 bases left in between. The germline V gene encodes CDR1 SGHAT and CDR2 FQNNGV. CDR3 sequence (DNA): TGTGCCAGCAGTTCCGGGAAGATTTCTCTCCAGAGCGCTGAAGCTTTCTTT. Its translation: CASSSGKISLQSAEAFF.

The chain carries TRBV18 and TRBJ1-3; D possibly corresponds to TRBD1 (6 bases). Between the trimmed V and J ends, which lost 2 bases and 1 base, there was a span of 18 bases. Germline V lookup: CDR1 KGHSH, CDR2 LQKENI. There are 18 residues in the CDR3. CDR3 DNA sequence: TGTGCCAGCTCACCAAACAGGGCCCCGAAGTCATCTGGAAACACCATATATTTT. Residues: CASSPNRAPKSSGNTIYF. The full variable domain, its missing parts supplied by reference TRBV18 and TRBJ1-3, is NAGVMQNPRHLVRRRGQEARLRCSPMKGHSHVYWYRQLPEEGLKFMVYLQKENIIDESGMPKERFSAEFPKEGPSILRIQQVVRGDSAAYFCASSPNRAPKSSGNTIYFGEGSWLTVV.

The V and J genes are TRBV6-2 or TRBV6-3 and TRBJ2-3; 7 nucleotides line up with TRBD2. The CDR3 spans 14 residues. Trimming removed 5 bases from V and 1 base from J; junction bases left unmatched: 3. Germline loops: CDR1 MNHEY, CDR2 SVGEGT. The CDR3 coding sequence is TGTGCCAGCAGTCGTCTAGCGGGCACAGATACGCAGTATTTT. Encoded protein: CASSRLAGTDTQYF.

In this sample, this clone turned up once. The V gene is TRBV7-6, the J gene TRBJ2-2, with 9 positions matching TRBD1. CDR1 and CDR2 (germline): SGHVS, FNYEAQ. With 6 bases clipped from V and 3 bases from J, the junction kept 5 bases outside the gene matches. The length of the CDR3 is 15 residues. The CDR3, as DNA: TGTGCCAGCAGTTTACAGGGGGCGTACACCGGGGAGCTGTTTTTT. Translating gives CASSLQGAYTGELFF.

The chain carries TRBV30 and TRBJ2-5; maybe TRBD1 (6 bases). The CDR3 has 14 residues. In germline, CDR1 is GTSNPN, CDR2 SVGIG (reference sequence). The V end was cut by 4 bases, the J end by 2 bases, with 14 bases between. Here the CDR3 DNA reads TGTGCCTGGATGCAGGACAGTTATCAAGAGACCCAGTACTTC. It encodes CAWMQDSYQETQYF.

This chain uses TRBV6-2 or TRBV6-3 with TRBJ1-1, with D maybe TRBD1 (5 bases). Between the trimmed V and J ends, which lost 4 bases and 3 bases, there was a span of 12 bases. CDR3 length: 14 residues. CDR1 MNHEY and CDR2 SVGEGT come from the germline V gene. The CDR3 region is CASSSQDKDTEAFF. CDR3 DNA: TGTGCCAGCAGTTCGCAGGACAAAGACACTGAAGCTTTCTTT.

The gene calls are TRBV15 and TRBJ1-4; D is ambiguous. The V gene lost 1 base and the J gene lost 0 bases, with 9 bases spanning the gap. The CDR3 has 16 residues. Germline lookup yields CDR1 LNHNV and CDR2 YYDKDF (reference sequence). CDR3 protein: CATSRVSSATNEKLFF. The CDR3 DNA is TGTGCCACCAGCAGAGTATCGTCTGCAACTAATGAAAAACTGTTTTTT.

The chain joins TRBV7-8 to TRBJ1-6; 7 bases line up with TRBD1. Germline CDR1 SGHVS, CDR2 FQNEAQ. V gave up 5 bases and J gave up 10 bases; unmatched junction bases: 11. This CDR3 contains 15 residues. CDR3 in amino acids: CASSPQTGMNSPLHF. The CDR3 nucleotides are TGTGCCAGCAGCCCACAGACAGGGATGAACTCACCCCTCCACTTT.

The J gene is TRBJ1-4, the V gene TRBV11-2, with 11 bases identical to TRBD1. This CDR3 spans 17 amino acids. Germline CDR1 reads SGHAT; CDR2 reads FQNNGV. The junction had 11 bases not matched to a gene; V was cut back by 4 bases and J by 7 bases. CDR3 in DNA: TGTGCCAGCAGCTCCAACGGACAGGGGGCTGGGAGTGAAAAACTGTTTTTT. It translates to CASSSNGQGAGSEKLFF.

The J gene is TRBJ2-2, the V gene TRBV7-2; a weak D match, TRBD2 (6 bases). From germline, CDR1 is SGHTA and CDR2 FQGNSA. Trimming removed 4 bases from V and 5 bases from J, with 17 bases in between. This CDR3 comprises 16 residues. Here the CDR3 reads CASSSRLRGITGELFF. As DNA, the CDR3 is TGTGCCAGCAGCTCACGCCTCCGGGGGATAACCGGGGAGCTGTTTTTT.